Each of the 20 T cell receptor beta chains below was sequenced from the same sample in a study of cytomegalovirus exposure and HLA in healthy donors. The PCR had 60 Vbeta and 13 Jbeta primers. Libraries were prepared by immunoSEQ multiplex PCR; TCRdb keeps only in-frame clonotypes and omits some of them. This table has under 150,000 clones, 70% to 80% appearing once. Sequencing used PBMCs. The receptors derive from a woman in her forties or fifties in good health and CMV-seropositive.

This chain uses TRBV2 with TRBJ1-2; 10 positions agree with TRBD1. Germline values: CDR1 SNHLY, CDR2 FYNNEI. This CDR3 has 15 amino acids. Losses at the gene ends were 3 bases for V and 4 bases for J; bases not matched to a gene: 5. The CDR3 here is CASSEGTGATYGYTF. The CDR3 nucleotides read TGTGCCAGCAGTGAGGGGACAGGGGCTACCTATGGCTACACCTTC.

The chain uses TRBV30 and TRBJ1-1; TRBD1 is a possible D gene (5 bases). Deletions cut 5 bases from V and 0 bases from J, with 16 bases between. The CDR3 runs to 15 residues. Germline V CDR1 and CDR2: GTSNPN, SVGIG (reference sequence). The CDR3 nucleotides read TGTGCCTGGGGACTAACCGGGGCCCTGAACACTGAAGCTTTCTTT. Its protein is CAWGLTGALNTEAFF.

This clone was recorded once. This sequence joins TRBV2 and TRBJ1-2; 10 bases line up with TRBD1. V lost 6 bases to trimming and J lost 4 bases; unmatched junction nucleotides: 5. CDR3 length equals 14 residues. CDR1 is SNHLY and CDR2 is FYNNEI in the germline V gene. This chain's CDR3 is CASSWTGGLYGYTF. The DNA of the CDR3 is TGTGCCAGCAGCTGGACAGGGGGGCTCTATGGCTACACCTTC.

The V gene is TRBV5-6, the J gene TRBJ1-2; TRBD1 agrees at 9 bases. With V trimmed by 2 bases and J by 5 bases, 7 bases remained unmatched. The CDR3 consists of 15 residues. From germline, CDR1 is SGHDT and CDR2 YYEEEE. CDR3 in DNA: TGTGCCAGCAGCTTACAGGGGGCGCATAGGTATGGCTACACCTTC. Encoded protein: CASSLQGAHRYGYTF.

This clone was counted a single time. J is TRBJ1-5 and V is TRBV6-1, with 12 bases that match TRBD1. Germline V gives CDR1 MNHNS, CDR2 SASEGT. V was pared by 4 bases and J by 1 base, with 5 bases of the junction left unmatched. The CDR3 length is 17 residues. CDR3 sequence reads: CASSAGTGGMSNQPQHF. CDR3 in DNA: TGTGCCAGCAGTGCAGGGACAGGGGGCATGAGCAATCAGCCCCAGCATTTT.

The V gene is TRBV6-6, the J gene TRBJ2-7; weak D call: TRBD1 (6 bases). Trimming shortened V by 4 bases and J by 4 bases, and 8 bases separated the two germline ends. Germline V lookup: CDR1 MNHNY, CDR2 SVGAGI (reference sequence). CDR3 length: 12 residues. CDR3 sequence reads: CASSSGAYEQYF. CDR3 DNA sequence: TGTGCCAGCAGTTCAGGGGCGTACGAGCAGTACTTC.

This rearrangement joins TRBV9 to TRBJ2-1; no firm D call. With 5 bases removed from V and 4 bases from J, the gap between germline ends came to 10 bases. From germline, CDR1 is SGDLS and CDR2 YYNGEE. The CDR3 extends over 13 amino acids. CDR3 loop: CASRGGAYNEQFF. In nucleotides, the CDR3 is TGTGCCAGCAGAGGCGGTGCGTACAATGAGCAGTTCTTC. Filled out from reference TRBV9 and TRBJ2-1, the complete variable domain reads DSGVTQTPKHLITATGQRVTLRCSPRSGDLSVYWYQQSLDQGLQFLIQYYNGEERAKGNILERFSAQQFPDLHSELNLSSLELGDSALYFCASRGGAYNEQFFGPGTRLTVL.

This chain uses TRBV15 with TRBJ2-3; 8 nucleotides align to TRBD1. Losses at the gene ends were 5 bases for V and 5 bases for J; bases not matched to a gene: 12. The CDR3 is made up of 16 amino acids. Germline loops: CDR1 LNHNV, CDR2 YYDKDF (reference sequence). In DNA form, the CDR3 reads TGTGCCACCAGCTTAGATCGGACAGGGATAGAAGATACGCAGTATTTT. This codes for CATSLDRTGIEDTQYF.

The V call is TRBV6-6, the J call TRBJ2-5; 9 bases are shared with TRBD1. Germline CDR1 MNHNY, CDR2 SVGAGI (reference sequence). The CDR3 runs 15 residues. Trimming at V came to 6 bases and at J to 1 base, leaving 6 bases not matched to a gene. Here the CDR3 DNA reads TGTGCCAGCAGCCCCGGGACAGGGATCCAAGAGACCCAGTACTTC. Its protein is CASSPGTGIQETQYF.

The chain joins TRBV11-2 to TRBJ2-3; D unresolved. In germline, CDR1 is SGHAT, CDR2 FQNNGV. V was trimmed by 4 bases and J by 0 bases, leaving 5 bases between them. This CDR3 is built from 13 residues. DNA for the CDR3: TGTGCCAGCAGCTGGCTCAGCACAGATACGCAGTATTTT. Residues: CASSWLSTDTQYF.

This clone appeared a few times. V is TRBV7-2 and J is TRBJ2-3; maybe TRBD2 (7 bases). Germline-derived CDR1 and CDR2 are SGHTA and FQGNSA. This CDR3 comprises 14 residues. V was pared by 6 bases and J by 9 bases, with 19 bases between. The DNA for the CDR3 is TGTGCCAGCAGACAAGCGCGGGGGAGGGGGACGCAGTATTTT. It codes for CASRQARGRGTQYF. Complete variable domain (other parts from reference TRBV7-2 and TRBJ2-3): GAGVSQSPSNKVTEKGKDVELRCDPISGHTALYWYRQSLGQGLEFLIYFQGNSAPDKSGLPSDRFSAERTGGSVSTLTIQRTQQEDSAVYLCASRQARGRGTQYFGPGTRLTVL.

Note on this clone: The junction shows a germline mismatch at one end, possibly a read error. The V gene is TRBV27, the J gene TRBJ1-4; 7 positions match TRBD1. There are 16 residues in the CDR3. In germline, CDR1 is MNHEY, CDR2 SMNVEV (reference sequence). The CDR3 region has the DNA TGTGCCGGCAGTTTGAGGGGGCGGGTAACTAATGAAAAACTGTTTTTT. It yields the protein CAGSLRGRVTNEKLFF.

J is TRBJ1-3 and V is TRBV19; 8 bases are a match to TRBD1. V lost 4 bases, J lost 6 bases, and 5 bases stayed unmatched. CDR3 length: 14 amino acids. Germline CDR1 reads LNHDA; CDR2 reads SQIVND (reference sequence). CDR3 sequence: CASSTGQAENTIYF. The CDR3 DNA follows: TGTGCCAGTAGTACGGGACAGGCTGAAAACACCATATATTTT.

The chain carries TRBV11-2 and TRBJ2-3, with 7 bases aligning to TRBD1. CDR1 and CDR2 from the germline V gene are SGHAT and FQNNGV. J lost 2 bases, V lost 4 bases, and 9 bases had no gene match. This CDR3 region has 16 residues. The CDR3 region has the DNA TGTGCCAGCAGCTATAAGCAGGGGGAGAACACAGATACGCAGTATTTT. The encoded protein is CASSYKQGENTDTQYF.

V and J are TRBV5-4 and TRBJ2-7, with 8 bases aligning to TRBD1. With V trimmed by 0 bases and J by 5 bases, 7 bases remained unmatched. CDR1 is SGHNT and CDR2 is YYREEE in the germline V gene (reference sequence). This CDR3 is 15 amino acids long. The CDR3 region is CASSLADRGRHEQYF. CDR3 nucleotide sequence: TGTGCCAGCAGCTTGGCCGACAGGGGAAGACACGAGCAGTACTTC. Drawing the rest from reference TRBV5-4 and TRBJ2-7, the complete variable domain is ETGVTQSPTHLIKTRGQQVTLRCSSQSGHNTVSWYQQALGQGPQFIFQYYREEENGRGNFPPRFSGLQFPNYSSELNVNALELDDSALYLCASSLADRGRHEQYFGPGTRLTVT.

CDR3: CSVNRYRSYNEQFF. In nucleotides, the CDR3 is TGCAGCGTTAACCGGTATCGGTCCTACAATGAGCAGTTCTTC. The chain carries TRBV29-1 and TRBJ2-1; D uncertain. Per the germline V gene, CDR1 is SQVTM and CDR2 is ANQGSEA. The CDR3 length is 14 residues. V lost 5 bases and J 1 base, leaving 12 bases between the germline ends.

DNA for the CDR3: TGCGCCAGCAGCCAAGATAGCGGGACTAACTACGAGCAGTACTTC. This translates into CASSQDSGTNYEQYF. V is TRBV4-1 and J is TRBJ2-7, with 8 bases identical to TRBD2. Trimming at V came to 0 bases and at J to 3 bases, leaving 4 bases not matched to a gene. Germline CDR1 reads MGHRA; CDR2 reads YSYEKL. The CDR3 is 15 residues long.

The rearrangement uses TRBV2 and TRBJ1-2, with 8 bases aligning to TRBD1. J lost 6 bases, V lost 11 bases, and 11 bases had no gene match. This CDR3 region has 13 residues. In germline, CDR1 is SNHLY, CDR2 FYNNEI. This CDR3 is CAGKQGEVNGYTF. As DNA, the CDR3 is TGTGCCGGAAAACAGGGGGAAGTAAATGGCTACACCTTC. Full variable domain (rest looked up from reference TRBV2 and TRBJ1-2): EPEVTQTPSHQVTQMGQEVILRCVPISNHLYFYWYRQILGQKVEFLVSFYNNEISEKSEIFDDQFSVERPDGSNFTLKIRSTKLEDSAMYFCAGKQGEVNGYTFGSGTRLTVV.

The chain is built from TRBV5-1 and TRBJ1-1, with D hard to call. V lost 5 bases and J 3 bases, leaving 11 bases between the germline ends. The CDR3 runs to 13 residues. Germline V gives CDR1 SGHRS, CDR2 YFSETQ. CDR3 region: CASRFTADTEAFF. The CDR3 nucleotides are TGCGCCAGCAGGTTTACCGCGGACACTGAAGCTTTCTTT.

The genes are TRBV19 and TRBJ1-5; no reliable D call. The CDR3 runs to 12 residues. Germline values: CDR1 LNHDA, CDR2 SQIVND (reference sequence). V was shortened by 5 bases and J by 5 bases, with 7 bases between the two germline ends. CDR3 in amino acids: CASSFSDQPQHF. In nucleotides, the CDR3 is TGTGCCAGTAGTTTTTCTGATCAGCCCCAGCATTTT. Based on the CDR3 plus reference TRBV19 and TRBJ1-5, the full variable domain is DGGITQSPKYLFRKEGQNVTLSCEQNLNHDAMYWYRQDPGQGLRLIYYSQIVNDFQKGDIAEGYSVSREKKESFPLTVTSAQKNPTAFYLCASSFSDQPQHFGDGTRLSIL.